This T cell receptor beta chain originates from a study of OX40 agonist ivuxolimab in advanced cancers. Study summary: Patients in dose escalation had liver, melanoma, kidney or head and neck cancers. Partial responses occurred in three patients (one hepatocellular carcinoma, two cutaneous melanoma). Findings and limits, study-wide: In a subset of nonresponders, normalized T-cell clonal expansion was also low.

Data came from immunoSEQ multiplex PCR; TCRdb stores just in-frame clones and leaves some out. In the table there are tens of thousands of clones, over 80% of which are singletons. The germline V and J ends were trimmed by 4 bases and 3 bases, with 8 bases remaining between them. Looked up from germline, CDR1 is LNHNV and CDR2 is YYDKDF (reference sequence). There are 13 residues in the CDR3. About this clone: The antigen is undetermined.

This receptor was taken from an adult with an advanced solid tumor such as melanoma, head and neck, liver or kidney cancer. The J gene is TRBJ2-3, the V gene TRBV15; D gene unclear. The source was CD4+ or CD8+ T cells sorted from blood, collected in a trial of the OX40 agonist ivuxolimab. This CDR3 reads CATSKQATDTQYF. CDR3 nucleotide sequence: TGTGCCACCAGCAAGCAGGCTACAGATACGCAGTATTTT.